The clone carrying this T cell receptor beta chain was seen at least ten times. An end of the junction does not agree with germline; a read error may underlie this. The data derive from a study of T-cell reconstitution after alpha-beta-depleted transplantation in children. CDR1 is SGHRS and CDR2 is YFSETQ in the germline V gene. This CDR3 region has 12 residues. Unique molecular identifiers were used in preparing the TCRbeta library. TCRdb ran MiXCR on the PCR reads and lists one entry per CDR3 protein. There are hundreds of thousands of distinct CDR3 sequences in the sample; about a sixth occur only once, and 3.3% lies in the top ten.

This clonotype originated in a human donor who donated a stem cell graft to a child with acute lymphoblastic leukemia. This specimen consisted of PBMCs from the stem cell graft donor, obtained from the stem cell graft. The chain uses TRBV5-1 and TRBJ1-1, with a weak D call TRBD1 (5 bases). This CDR3 reads CASSYGGTEAFF. DNA of the CDR3: TGTGCCAGCAGTTACGGGGGGACTGAAGCTTTCTTT.